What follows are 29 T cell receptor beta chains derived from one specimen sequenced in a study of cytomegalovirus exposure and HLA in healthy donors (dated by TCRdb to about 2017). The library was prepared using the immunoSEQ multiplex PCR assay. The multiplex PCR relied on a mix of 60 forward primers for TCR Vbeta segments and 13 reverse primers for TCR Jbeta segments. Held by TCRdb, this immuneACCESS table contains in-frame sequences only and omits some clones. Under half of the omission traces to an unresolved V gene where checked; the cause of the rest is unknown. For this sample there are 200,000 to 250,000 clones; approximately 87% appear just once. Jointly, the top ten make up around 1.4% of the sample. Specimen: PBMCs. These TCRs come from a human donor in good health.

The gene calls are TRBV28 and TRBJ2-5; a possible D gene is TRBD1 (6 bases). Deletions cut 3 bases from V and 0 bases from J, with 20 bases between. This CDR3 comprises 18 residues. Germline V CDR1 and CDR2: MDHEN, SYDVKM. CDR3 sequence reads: CASSFPEQGHPNQETQYF. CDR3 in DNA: TGTGCCAGCAGTTTCCCCGAACAGGGACACCCCAACCAAGAGACCCAGTACTTC.

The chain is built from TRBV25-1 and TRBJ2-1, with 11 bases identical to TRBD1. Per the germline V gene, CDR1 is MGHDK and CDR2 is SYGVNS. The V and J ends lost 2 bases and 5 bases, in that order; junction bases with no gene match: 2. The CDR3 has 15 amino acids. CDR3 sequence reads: CASSEGQGADNEQFF. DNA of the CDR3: TGTGCCAGCAGTGAAGGACAGGGGGCCGACAATGAGCAGTTCTTC.

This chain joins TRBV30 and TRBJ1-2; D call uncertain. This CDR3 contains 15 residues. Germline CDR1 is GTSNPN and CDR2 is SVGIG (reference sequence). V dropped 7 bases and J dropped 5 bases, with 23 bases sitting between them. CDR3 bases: TGTGCCTCCGATGCGACGGGAGGAGGGTATTATGGCTACACCTTC. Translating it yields CASDATGGGYYGYTF.

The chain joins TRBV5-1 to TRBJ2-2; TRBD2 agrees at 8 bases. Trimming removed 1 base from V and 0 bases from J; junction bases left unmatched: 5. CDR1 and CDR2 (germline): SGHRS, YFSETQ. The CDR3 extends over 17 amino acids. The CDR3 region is CASSLPETSANTGELFF. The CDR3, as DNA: TGCGCCAGCAGCTTGCCGGAGACTAGCGCGAACACCGGGGAGCTGTTTTTT.

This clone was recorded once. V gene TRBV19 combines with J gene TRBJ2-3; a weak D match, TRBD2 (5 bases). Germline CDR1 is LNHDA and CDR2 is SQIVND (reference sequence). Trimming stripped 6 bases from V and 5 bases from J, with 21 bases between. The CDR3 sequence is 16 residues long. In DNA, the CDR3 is TGTGCCAGTAGCCTCCGGGCTAGTAATGAGGGAGATACGCAGTATTTT. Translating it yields CASSLRASNEGDTQYF.

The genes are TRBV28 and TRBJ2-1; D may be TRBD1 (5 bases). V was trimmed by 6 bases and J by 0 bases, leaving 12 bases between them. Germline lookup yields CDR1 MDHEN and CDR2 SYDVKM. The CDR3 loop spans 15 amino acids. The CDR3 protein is CASSVTGNSYNEQFF. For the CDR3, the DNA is TGTGCCAGCAGCGTAACAGGTAACTCCTACAATGAGCAGTTCTTC.

The CDR3 region is CASSWTDSYEQYF. As DNA, the CDR3 is TGTGCCAGCAGTTGGACGGACTCCTACGAGCAGTACTTC. The rearrangement uses TRBV27 and TRBJ2-5; no clear D. The J call is doubtful: the DNA matches TRBJ2-7 better. This CDR3 contains 13 residues. CDR1 and CDR2 (germline): MNHEY, SMNVEV (reference sequence).

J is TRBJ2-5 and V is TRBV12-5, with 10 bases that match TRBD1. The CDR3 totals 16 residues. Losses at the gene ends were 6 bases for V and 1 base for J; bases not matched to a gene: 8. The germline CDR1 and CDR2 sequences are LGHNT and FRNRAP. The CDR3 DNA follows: TGTGCTAGTGGGGCCGGGACAGGGGCCTTCCAAGAGACCCAGTACTTC. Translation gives CASGAGTGAFQETQYF.

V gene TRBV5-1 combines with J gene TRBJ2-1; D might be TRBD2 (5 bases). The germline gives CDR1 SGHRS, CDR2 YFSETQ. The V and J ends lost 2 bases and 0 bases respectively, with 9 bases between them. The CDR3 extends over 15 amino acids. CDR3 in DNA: TGCGCCAGCAGCTTTCTCCGGGGCTCCTACAATGAGCAGTTCTTC. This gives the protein CASSFLRGSYNEQFF.

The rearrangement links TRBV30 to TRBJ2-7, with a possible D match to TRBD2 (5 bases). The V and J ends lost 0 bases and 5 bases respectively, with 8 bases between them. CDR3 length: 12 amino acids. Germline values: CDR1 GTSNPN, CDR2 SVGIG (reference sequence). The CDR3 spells CAWSVSADEQYF. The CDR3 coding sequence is TGTGCCTGGAGTGTATCAGCGGACGAGCAGTACTTC.

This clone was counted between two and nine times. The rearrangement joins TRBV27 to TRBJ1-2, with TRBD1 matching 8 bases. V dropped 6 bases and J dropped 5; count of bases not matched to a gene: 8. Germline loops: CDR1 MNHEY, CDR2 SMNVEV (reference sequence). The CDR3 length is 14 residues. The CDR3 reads CASSPRTGLYGYTF. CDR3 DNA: TGTGCCAGCAGCCCCCGGACAGGGCTTTATGGCTACACCTTC.

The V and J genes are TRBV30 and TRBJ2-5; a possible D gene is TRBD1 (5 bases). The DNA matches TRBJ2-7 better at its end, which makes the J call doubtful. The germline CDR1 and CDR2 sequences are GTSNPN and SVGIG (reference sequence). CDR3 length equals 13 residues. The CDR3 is CAWSVAGSYEQYF. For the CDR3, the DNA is TGTGCCTGGAGTGTTGCAGGGTCCTACGAGCAGTACTTC.

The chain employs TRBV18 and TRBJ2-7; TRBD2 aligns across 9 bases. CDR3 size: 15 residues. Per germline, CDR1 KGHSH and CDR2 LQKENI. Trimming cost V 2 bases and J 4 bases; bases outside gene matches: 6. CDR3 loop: CASSPVASGKYEQYF. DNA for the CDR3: TGTGCCAGCTCACCAGTGGCTAGCGGGAAGTACGAGCAGTACTTC.

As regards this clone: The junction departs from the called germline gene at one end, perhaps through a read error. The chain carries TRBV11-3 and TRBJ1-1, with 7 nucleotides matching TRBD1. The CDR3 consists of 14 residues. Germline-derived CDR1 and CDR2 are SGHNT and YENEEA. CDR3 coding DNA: TGTGCCAGCATCTTAAACAGGGGCAACACTGAAGCTTTCTTT. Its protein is CASILNRGNTEAFF.

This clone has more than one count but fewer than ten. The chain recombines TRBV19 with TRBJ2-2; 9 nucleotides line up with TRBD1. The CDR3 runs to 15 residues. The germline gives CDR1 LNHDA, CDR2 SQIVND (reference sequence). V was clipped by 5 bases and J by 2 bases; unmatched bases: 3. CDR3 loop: CASSPQGANTGELFF. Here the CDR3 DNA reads TGTGCCAGTAGTCCACAGGGGGCCAACACCGGGGAGCTGTTTTTT.

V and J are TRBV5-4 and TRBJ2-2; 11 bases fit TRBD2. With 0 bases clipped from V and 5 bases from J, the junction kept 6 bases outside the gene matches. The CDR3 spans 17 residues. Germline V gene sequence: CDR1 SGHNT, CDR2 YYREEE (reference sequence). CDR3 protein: CASSLGSGRAGTGELFF. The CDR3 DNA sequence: TGTGCCAGCAGCTTGGGTAGCGGGAGGGCCGGAACCGGGGAGCTGTTTTTT.

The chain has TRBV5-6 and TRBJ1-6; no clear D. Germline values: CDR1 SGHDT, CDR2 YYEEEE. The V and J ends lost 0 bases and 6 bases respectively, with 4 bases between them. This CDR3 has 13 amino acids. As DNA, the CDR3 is TGTGCCAGCAGCTTGGGACTTAATTCACCCCTCCACTTT. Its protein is CASSLGLNSPLHF.

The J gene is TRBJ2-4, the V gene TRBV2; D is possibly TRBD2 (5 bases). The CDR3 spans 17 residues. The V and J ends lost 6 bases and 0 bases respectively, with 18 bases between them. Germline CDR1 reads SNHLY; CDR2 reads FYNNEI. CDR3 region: CASSPRLAILAKNIQYF. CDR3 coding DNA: TGTGCCAGCAGCCCCAGATTAGCGATTCTAGCCAAAAACATTCAGTACTTC.

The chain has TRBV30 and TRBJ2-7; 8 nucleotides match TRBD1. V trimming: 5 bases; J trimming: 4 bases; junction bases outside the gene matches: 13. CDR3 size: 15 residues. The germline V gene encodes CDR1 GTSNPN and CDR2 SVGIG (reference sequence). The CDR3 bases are TGTGCCTGGGGGGGTCGACAGGGGATAATATACGAGCAGTACTTC. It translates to CAWGGRQGIIYEQYF.

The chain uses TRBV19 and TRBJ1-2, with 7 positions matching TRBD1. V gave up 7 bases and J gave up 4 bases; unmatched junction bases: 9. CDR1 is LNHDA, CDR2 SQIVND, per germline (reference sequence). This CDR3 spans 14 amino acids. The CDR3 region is CASIGDNRGYGYTF. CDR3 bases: TGTGCCAGTATAGGGGATAACAGGGGCTATGGCTACACCTTC. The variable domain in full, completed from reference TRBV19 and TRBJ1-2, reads DGGITQSPKYLFRKEGQNVTLSCEQNLNHDAMYWYRQDPGQGLRLIYYSQIVNDFQKGDIAEGYSVSREKKESFPLTVTSAQKNPTAFYLCASIGDNRGYGYTFGSGTRLTVV.

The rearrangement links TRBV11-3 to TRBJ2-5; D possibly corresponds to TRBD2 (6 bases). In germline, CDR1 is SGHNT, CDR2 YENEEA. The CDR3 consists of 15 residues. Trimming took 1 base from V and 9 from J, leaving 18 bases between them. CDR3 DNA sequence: TGTGCCAGCAGCTTAGTTGCGGGACTTGTGGAGGCCCAGTACTTC. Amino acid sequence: CASSLVAGLVEAQYF.

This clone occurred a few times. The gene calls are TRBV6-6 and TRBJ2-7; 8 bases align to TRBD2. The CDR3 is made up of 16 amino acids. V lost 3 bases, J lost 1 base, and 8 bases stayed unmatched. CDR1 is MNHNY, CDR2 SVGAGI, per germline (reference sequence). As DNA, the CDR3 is TGTGCCAGCAGTTATACTAGCGGACGACAATCCTACGAGCAGTACTTC. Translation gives CASSYTSGRQSYEQYF.

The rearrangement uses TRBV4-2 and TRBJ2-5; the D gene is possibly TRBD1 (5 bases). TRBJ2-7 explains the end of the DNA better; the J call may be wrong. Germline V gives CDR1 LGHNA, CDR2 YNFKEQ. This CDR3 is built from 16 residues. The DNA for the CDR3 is TGTGCCAGCAGCCGTCAAGGGGTGGAACGAGTCTACGAGCAGTACTTC. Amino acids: CASSRQGVERVYEQYF.

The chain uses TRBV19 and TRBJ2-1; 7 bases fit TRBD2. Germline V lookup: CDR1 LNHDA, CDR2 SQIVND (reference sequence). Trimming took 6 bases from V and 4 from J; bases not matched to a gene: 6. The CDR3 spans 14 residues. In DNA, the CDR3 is TGTGCCAGTAGGGGGCTAGCGGTTTACAATGAGCAGTTCTTC. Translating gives CASRGLAVYNEQFF.

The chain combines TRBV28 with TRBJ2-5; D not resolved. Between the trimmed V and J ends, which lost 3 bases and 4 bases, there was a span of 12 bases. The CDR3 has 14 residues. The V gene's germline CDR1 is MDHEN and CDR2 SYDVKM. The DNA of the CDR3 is TGTGCCAGCAGTTTTCCGTCCGCGTCAGAGACCCAGTACTTC. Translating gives CASSFPSASETQYF.

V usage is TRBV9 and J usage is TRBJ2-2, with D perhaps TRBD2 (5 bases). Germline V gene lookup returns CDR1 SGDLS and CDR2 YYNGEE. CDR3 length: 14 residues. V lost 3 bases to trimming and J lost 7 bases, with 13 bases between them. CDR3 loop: CASSADSPLGELFF. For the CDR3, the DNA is TGTGCCAGCAGCGCGGACTCGCCTCTCGGGGAGCTGTTTTTT.

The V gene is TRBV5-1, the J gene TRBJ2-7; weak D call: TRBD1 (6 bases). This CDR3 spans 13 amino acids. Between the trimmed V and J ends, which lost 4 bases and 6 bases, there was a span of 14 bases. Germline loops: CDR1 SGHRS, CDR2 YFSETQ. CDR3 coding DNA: TGCGCCAGCAGCGGGGGACAAAGAGGCGAGCAGTACTTC. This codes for CASSGGQRGEQYF. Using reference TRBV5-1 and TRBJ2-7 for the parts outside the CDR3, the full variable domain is KAGVTQTPRYLIKTRGQQVTLSCSPISGHRSVSWYQQTPGQGLQFLFEYFSETQRNKGNFPGRFSGRQFSNSRSEMNVSTLELGDSALYLCASSGGQRGEQYFGPGTRLTVT.

The chain's CDR3 is CASSFRSGTHEKSSYEQYF. The CDR3 nucleotides read TGTGCCAGCAGTTTCCGGTCCGGGACTCACGAAAAAAGCTCCTACGAGCAGTACTTC. V is TRBV27 and J is TRBJ2-7; the D gene is possibly TRBD2 (6 bases). The ends were cut back, 3 bases at V and 0 bases at J, with 24 bases in the middle. The CDR3 has 19 amino acids. Germline loops: CDR1 MNHEY, CDR2 SMNVEV (reference sequence).

The DNA of the CDR3 is TGTGCCAGCAGCGCCTTACCACAGGGGGAGCAGTTCTTC. Translation: CASSALPQGEQFF. The rearrangement uses TRBV9 and TRBJ2-1; 7 bases are shared with TRBD1. The germline CDR1 and CDR2 sequences are SGDLS and YYNGEE. The CDR3 contains 13 residues. V lost 3 bases to trimming and J lost 10 bases; unmatched junction nucleotides: 7.